The 5 T cell receptor beta chains below all came from one sample that was sequenced in a study of blood T cell repertoires in COVID-19. The table came from immunoSEQ multiplex PCR; TCRdb's copy has only in-frame clones and leaves some out. Of some 200,000 clones in the sample, roughly 84% were seen once. The sample was peripheral blood. All receptors come from a woman in her forties who had recovered from COVID-19.

The chain links TRBV28 to TRBJ1-6, with D tentatively TRBD1 (6 bases). Germline V gene data show CDR1 as MDHEN and CDR2 as SYDVKM. This CDR3 has 15 residues. V was shortened by 3 bases and J by 7 bases, with 13 bases between the two germline ends. The CDR3, as DNA: TGTGCCAGCAGTTTCTTTTCAGGGGCCAATTCACCCCTCCACTTT. Its protein is CASSFFSGANSPLHF.

The V call is TRBV7-2, the J call TRBJ1-2, with TRBD1 as a possible D gene (5 bases). The CDR3 is made up of 13 amino acids. Germline values: CDR1 SGHTA, CDR2 FQGNSA. The V and J ends lost 5 bases and 2 bases respectively, with 9 bases between them. The CDR3 DNA is TGTGCCAGCAGCGCCGACAGCAACTATGGCTACACCTTC. Translation: CASSADSNYGYTF. The full variable domain, in which reference TRBV7-2 and TRBJ1-2 provide the parts outside the CDR3, is GAGVSQSPSNKVTEKGKDVELRCDPISGHTALYWYRQSLGQGLEFLIYFQGNSAPDKSGLPSDRFSAERTGGSVSTLTIQRTQQEDSAVYLCASSADSNYGYTFGSGTRLTVV.

This sequence joins TRBV7-3 and TRBJ2-1; TRBD2 aligns across 7 bases. Germline CDR1 reads SGHTA; CDR2 reads FQGTGA. V was clipped by 5 bases and J by 0 bases; unmatched bases: 4. This CDR3 comprises 15 residues. CDR3 DNA sequence: TGTGCCAGCAGCCCAACGGGGGGCTCCTACAATGAGCAGTTCTTC. This gives the protein CASSPTGGSYNEQFF.

The chain joins TRBV6-2 or TRBV6-3 to TRBJ2-1, with 10 bases aligning to TRBD1. Trimming removed 2 bases from V and 8 bases from J; junction bases left unmatched: 3. The CDR3 runs 14 residues. Germline CDR1 MNHEY, CDR2 SVGEGT. CDR3 coding DNA: TGTGCCAGCAGTTACGGGACAGGGGTCGATGAGCAGTTCTTC. Its protein product is CASSYGTGVDEQFF.

This clone turned up a few times. The V gene is TRBV11-2, the J gene TRBJ1-5; 7 nucleotides match TRBD1. Germline-derived CDR1 and CDR2 are SGHAT and FQNNGV. This CDR3 spans 15 amino acids. V dropped 4 bases and J dropped 0; count of bases not matched to a gene: 3. CDR3 in DNA: TGTGCCAGCAGCTCTGACAGGGATAGCAATCAGCCCCAGCATTTT. The encoded protein is CASSSDRDSNQPQHF.